What follows are 27 T cell receptor beta chains derived from one specimen sequenced in a study of CD8+ T cells in alopecia areata. RNA was isolated and reverse transcribed to cDNA, the sequencing template. Sequencing used immunoSEQ multiplex PCR; TCRdb keeps in-frame clones, though not all of them. In the table there are roughly 200,000 clones, about 53% of which are singletons. This sample's treatment: oral pan-JAK inhibitor, 5-10 mg twice daily. This specimen was CD8+ T cells sorted from blood, taken at week 24, from a patient treated with tofacitinib. The receptor source for this set is a human donor with alopecia areata.

This chain joins TRBV2 and TRBJ1-1; 8 nucleotides match TRBD1. The CDR3 runs 16 residues. From germline, CDR1 is SNHLY and CDR2 FYNNEI. V trimming: 1 base; J trimming: 4 bases; junction bases outside the gene matches: 8. CDR3 bases: TGTGCCAGCAGTGAAGATGCAGGGGGCTTTGGCACTGAAGCTTTCTTT. Its protein is CASSEDAGGFGTEAFF.

The chain links TRBV2 to TRBJ1-1, with D unclear. V lost 1 base and J lost 11, with 11 bases in between. This CDR3 spans 12 amino acids. Per the germline V gene, CDR1 is SNHLY and CDR2 is FYNNEI. This CDR3 reads CASSEDGTGAFF. The CDR3 DNA reads as TGTGCCAGCAGTGAAGACGGAACGGGGGCTTTCTTT.

This clone showed up just once. This rearrangement joins TRBV7-9 to TRBJ1-1; D call uncertain. Trimming took 5 bases from V and 1 from J, leaving 11 bases between them. This CDR3 is built from 14 residues. Germline V gives CDR1 SEHNR, CDR2 FQNEAQ (reference sequence). CDR3: CASSARTENTEAFF. In DNA form, the CDR3 reads TGTGCCAGCAGCGCCAGGACGGAGAACACTGAAGCTTTCTTT. The whole variable domain, remainder taken from reference TRBV7-9 and TRBJ1-1, is DTGVSQNPRHKITKRGQNVTFRCDPISEHNRLYWYRQTLGQGPEFLTYFQNEAQLEKSRLLSDRFSAERPKGSFSTLEIQRTEQGDSAMYLCASSARTENTEAFFGQGTRLTVV.

The rearrangement links TRBV9 to TRBJ1-5, with TRBD1 identical over 8 bases. Looked up from germline, CDR1 is SGDLS and CDR2 is YYNGEE. There are 15 residues in the CDR3. V shed 3 bases and J 2 bases; nucleotides not matched to a gene: 4. This CDR3 reads CASSAGGAGNQPQHF. CDR3 sequence (DNA): TGTGCCAGCAGCGCAGGGGGCGCGGGCAATCAGCCCCAGCATTTT.

This clone has a handful of counts. This rearrangement joins TRBV27 to TRBJ1-4; a weak D match, TRBD1 (5 bases). V was clipped by 7 bases and J by 1 base, with 25 bases between them. Germline CDR1 MNHEY, CDR2 SMNVEV (reference sequence). CDR3 length equals 19 residues. The CDR3 bases are TGTGCCAGCATTTCCGCCACCGGGACCGCATTTGGAACTAATGAAAAACTGTTTTTT. Translation gives CASISATGTAFGTNEKLFF.

The V call is TRBV7-9, the J call TRBJ2-7; 7 bases are a match to TRBD1. The CDR3 spans 13 residues. Germline CDR1 is SEHNR and CDR2 is FQNEAQ (reference sequence). The V segment lost 7 bases and the J segment 1 base; nucleotides outside the gene matches: 4. This CDR3 reads CASTGQTSYEQYF. The CDR3 DNA reads as TGTGCCAGCACGGGACAGACGTCCTACGAGCAGTACTTC.

This rearrangement joins TRBV4-3 to TRBJ1-1; no clear D gene. CDR3 size: 14 residues. V was shortened by 1 base and J by 2 bases, with 8 bases between the two germline ends. Germline loops: CDR1 LGHNA, CDR2 YSLEER. The CDR3 nucleotides are TGCGCCAGCAGCCAAGGTCCAGGAAACACTGAAGCTTTCTTT. This sequence encodes CASSQGPGNTEAFF.

Only a few counts were recorded for this clone. The chain has TRBV30 and TRBJ2-7; the D is unclear. Germline CDR1 GTSNPN, CDR2 SVGIG (reference sequence). V was trimmed by 4 bases and J by 4 bases, leaving 14 bases between them. This CDR3 has 13 amino acids. CDR3 residues: CAWTGSPTYEQYF. CDR3 DNA: TGTGCCTGGACTGGCAGCCCGACATACGAGCAGTACTTC.

This sequence joins TRBV19 and TRBJ2-7, with 11 bases identical to TRBD1. With 1 base clipped from V and 3 bases from J, the junction kept 8 bases outside the gene matches. Looked up from germline, CDR1 is LNHDA and CDR2 is SQIVND (reference sequence). The length of the CDR3 is 17 residues. The CDR3 loop reads CASSIAWTGGEDYEQYF. For the CDR3, the DNA is TGTGCCAGTAGTATAGCCTGGACAGGGGGCGAGGACTACGAGCAGTACTTC.

The V call is TRBV4-3, the J call TRBJ1-2; D not certain. CDR1 and CDR2 from the germline V gene are LGHNA and YSLEER. This CDR3 is 15 amino acids long. V lost 1 base and J lost 4, with 13 bases in between. CDR3 amino acids: CASSQVADTPYGYTF. The DNA for the CDR3 is TGCGCCAGCAGCCAAGTGGCGGATACTCCCTATGGCTACACCTTC.

This clone has just a few counts. The chain links TRBV7-8 to TRBJ2-6; TRBD1 might be the D (6 bases). This CDR3 has 16 amino acids. Germline V gene lookup returns CDR1 SGHVS and CDR2 FQNEAQ. Trimming shortened V by 2 bases and J by 0 bases, and 8 bases separated the two germline ends. CDR3 residues: CASSLRTVSGANVLTF. The CDR3 region has the DNA TGTGCCAGCAGCTTAAGGACAGTCTCTGGGGCCAACGTCCTGACTTTC.

The rearrangement joins TRBV11-1 to TRBJ2-3; a weak D match, TRBD2 (6 bases). This CDR3 comprises 14 residues. With 4 bases removed from V and 6 bases from J, the gap between germline ends came to 14 bases. CDR1 and CDR2 from the germline V gene are SGHAT and FQDESV (reference sequence). The CDR3 DNA reads TGTGCCAGCAGCTCCCGGGACTTCGGGGATACGCAGTATTTT. Its protein is CASSSRDFGDTQYF.

The chain joins TRBV19 to TRBJ1-5, with D perhaps matching TRBD1 (6 bases). Per the germline V gene, CDR1 is LNHDA and CDR2 is SQIVND (reference sequence). The V end lost 3 bases, the J end lost 8 bases, and 11 bases lay between the germline ends. The CDR3 sequence is 13 residues long. The CDR3 loop reads CASSIGGAEPQHF. The CDR3 DNA is TGTGCCAGTAGTATTGGGGGGGCTGAGCCCCAGCATTTT.

This clone has only a few counts. The CDR3 DNA reads as TGTGCCAGCAGCTCTCGGGTGGATACGCAGTATTTT. It encodes CASSSRVDTQYF. V gene TRBV11-2 combines with J gene TRBJ2-3, with D unclear. In germline, CDR1 is SGHAT, CDR2 FQNNGV. The CDR3 is 12 amino acids. Deletions cut 4 bases from V and 6 bases from J, with 8 bases between.

The table lists this clone with a few counts. The rearrangement uses TRBV23-1 and TRBJ1-5; the match to TRBD1 covers 7 bases. TRBV23-1 is assigned to the ORF class and has an uncertain function. The V and J ends lost 8 bases and 4 bases, in that order; junction bases with no gene match: 8. The CDR3 is 14 amino acids. Written as DNA, the CDR3 is TGCGCCAGCCCTCAGGGACAGTCAAATCAGCCCCAGCATTTT. This translates into CASPQGQSNQPQHF.

The table lists this clone with a few counts. The chain is built from TRBV5-4 and TRBJ1-1, with TRBD1 as a possible D gene (6 bases). Trimming stripped 7 bases from V and 5 bases from J, with 9 bases between. The CDR3 length is 11 residues. The germline gives CDR1 SGHNT, CDR2 YYREEE (reference sequence). CDR3 region: CASSTGTEAFF. Here the CDR3 DNA reads TGTGCCAGCTCTACAGGGACTGAAGCTTTCTTT.

The chain uses TRBV10-2 and TRBJ1-1; D is unclear. Per the germline V gene, CDR1 is WSHSY and CDR2 is SAAADI. The CDR3 is 13 residues long. Trimming shortened V by 3 bases and J by 3 bases, and 8 bases separated the two germline ends. DNA of the CDR3: TGCGCCAGCAGTGATGGAGGACACACTGAAGCTTTCTTT. This sequence encodes CASSDGGHTEAFF.

The V and J genes are TRBV27 and TRBJ2-3; 8 bases match TRBD2. Trimming removed 1 base from V and 3 bases from J; junction bases left unmatched: 6. Germline V lookup: CDR1 MNHEY, CDR2 SMNVEV (reference sequence). This CDR3 contains 16 residues. CDR3 nucleotides: TGTGCCAGCAGTTTATGGCAGGGCGGGGGGACAGATACGCAGTATTTT. Translation gives CASSLWQGGGTDTQYF.

This clone was counted only a few times. The rearrangement links TRBV4-3 to TRBJ2-1; TRBD2 matches 9 bases. The CDR3 has 17 amino acids. The V gene's germline CDR1 is LGHNA and CDR2 YSLEER. The J segment lost 5 bases and the V segment lost 0 bases, leaving 8 bases of the junction unmatched. CDR3 in amino acids: CASSQEVERGAHNEQFF. The DNA of the CDR3 is TGCGCCAGCAGCCAAGAAGTGGAGCGGGGGGCCCACAATGAGCAGTTCTTC.

This clone was seen only a few times. In DNA form, the CDR3 reads TGTGCCAGCAGCTTCGGGGTTTCGGACTATGGCTACACCTTC. Protein: CASSFGVSDYGYTF. The rearrangement joins TRBV5-6 to TRBJ1-2; D uncertain. The V and J ends lost 2 bases and 3 bases respectively, with 11 bases between them. The CDR3 length is 14 residues. Germline CDR1 SGHDT, CDR2 YYEEEE.

This chain uses TRBV4-1 with TRBJ1-1; 7 bases are shared with TRBD1. Germline CDR1 MGHRA, CDR2 YSYEKL. The CDR3 is made up of 11 amino acids. V lost 6 bases, J lost 5 bases, and 0 bases stayed unmatched. The CDR3 bases are TGCGCCAGCAGACAGGGGACTGAAGCTTTCTTT. Translating gives CASRQGTEAFF.

V gene TRBV4-1 combines with J gene TRBJ1-2, with D perhaps matching TRBD1 (6 bases). CDR1 and CDR2 from the germline V gene are MGHRA and YSYEKL. The CDR3 contains 12 residues. Trimming pared 0 bases from V and 10 bases from J, leaving 9 bases between. CDR3 nucleotide sequence: TGCGCCAGCAGCCAAGATCGACAGGACTACACCTTC. Its translation: CASSQDRQDYTF.

This clone appeared a few times. The chain has TRBV15 and TRBJ2-7; D may correspond to TRBD1 or TRBD2 (5 bases each). With 0 bases removed from V and 5 bases from J, the gap between germline ends came to 20 bases. The CDR3 loop spans 17 amino acids. Germline V lookup: CDR1 LNHNV, CDR2 YYDKDF (reference sequence). Written as DNA, the CDR3 is TGTGCCACCAGCAGAGATACGAGGGGAACAGTAGACCACGAGCAGTACTTC. It specifies CATSRDTRGTVDHEQYF.

This clone has a single count. The CDR3 loop reads CASRAGSTDTQYF. The CDR3, as DNA: TGTGCCAGCCGGGCGGGGTCCACAGATACGCAGTATTTT. The chain is built from TRBV27 and TRBJ2-3, with D maybe TRBD2 (6 bases). CDR1 is MNHEY, CDR2 SMNVEV, per germline (reference sequence). The CDR3 spans 13 residues. The V gene lost 8 bases and the J gene lost 2 bases, with 11 bases spanning the gap.

This chain connects TRBV6-4 to TRBJ2-3; 11 nucleotides agree with TRBD2. There are 16 residues in the CDR3. The germline CDR1 and CDR2 sequences are MRHNA and SNTAGT. Trimming cost V 3 bases and J 2 bases; bases outside gene matches: 4. The CDR3 spells CASSETSGGYTDTQYF. The CDR3 DNA follows: TGTGCCAGCAGTGAAACTAGCGGGGGATACACAGATACGCAGTATTTT.

This rearrangement joins TRBV30 to TRBJ1-1; D is undetermined. Deletions cut 1 base from V and 5 bases from J, with 5 bases between. CDR3 length: 11 residues. CDR1 and CDR2 from the germline V gene are GTSNPN and SVGIG (reference sequence). CDR3 residues: CAWSEVTEAFF. CDR3 DNA sequence: TGTGCCTGGAGTGAGGTTACTGAAGCTTTCTTT.

J is TRBJ2-3 and V is TRBV29-1, with 8 bases identical to TRBD2. The CDR3 length is 13 residues. V was clipped by 5 bases and J by 6 bases; unmatched bases: 7. Germline lookup yields CDR1 SQVTM and CDR2 ANQGSEA. The CDR3 DNA follows: TGCAGCGTTCCGGGGGGGCAGGCGGATACGCAGTATTTT. This sequence encodes CSVPGGQADTQYF.